Below, 27 T cell receptor beta chains from the same sample are listed, as sequenced in a study of blood T cell repertoires in COVID-19. Generated by immunoSEQ multiplex PCR, the TCRdb table keeps only in-frame clones and is missing some. Seen here are 250,000 to 300,000 clones, just under 90% observed once, and the top ten hold over 3.5%. What was sequenced was peripheral blood. The source is a woman in her thirties or forties with acute or convalescent COVID-19.

V usage is TRBV20-1 and J usage is TRBJ2-1; D uncertain. CDR1 and CDR2 from the germline V gene are DFQATT and SNEGSKA (reference sequence). The V end lost 7 bases, the J end lost 6 bases, and 7 bases lay between the germline ends. This CDR3 spans 10 amino acids. The CDR3 bases are TGCAGTGTTTTGAGCAATGAGCAGTTCTTC. It specifies CSVLSNEQFF.

This clone was seen once. J is TRBJ2-5 and V is TRBV2; 9 positions match TRBD2. V dropped 4 bases and J dropped 1; count of bases not matched to a gene: 4. CDR3 length: 15 amino acids. CDR1 is SNHLY, CDR2 FYNNEI, per germline. The CDR3 nucleotides read TGTGCCAGCAGTGTCCTAGCGGGGACCCAAGAGACCCAGTACTTC. The encoded protein is CASSVLAGTQETQYF.

The V call is TRBV27, the J call TRBJ1-2; D call uncertain. CDR3 size: 14 residues. From germline, CDR1 is MNHEY and CDR2 SMNVEV (reference sequence). Trimming cost V 2 bases and J 2 bases, with 9 bases left between them. As DNA, the CDR3 is TGTGCCAGCAGTTTAGGGAGACGGAACTATGGCTACACCTTC. Its protein product is CASSLGRRNYGYTF.

The chain employs TRBV5-1 and TRBJ1-4; D is perhaps TRBD1 (6 bases). In germline, CDR1 is SGHRS, CDR2 YFSETQ. V lost 3 bases and J lost 4, with 13 bases in between. The CDR3 spans 15 residues. The CDR3 nucleotides are TGCGCCAGCAGCTGGACAGAACCCCTTAATGAAAAACTGTTTTTT. This translates into CASSWTEPLNEKLFF. The entire variable domain, with the rest obtained from reference TRBV5-1 and TRBJ1-4, is as follows: KAGVTQTPRYLIKTRGQQVTLSCSPISGHRSVSWYQQTPGQGLQFLFEYFSETQRNKGNFPGRFSGRQFSNSRSEMNVSTLELGDSALYLCASSWTEPLNEKLFFGSGTQLSVL.

CDR3 in amino acids: CASSLEFRGAFF. DNA of the CDR3: TGTGCCAGCAGCTTGGAGTTCAGGGGAGCTTTCTTT. The chain is built from TRBV5-6 and TRBJ1-1, with D possibly being TRBD1 (6 bases). Deletions cut 0 bases from V and 10 bases from J, with 10 bases between. CDR3 length: 12 amino acids. Germline assignment: CDR1 SGHDT and CDR2 YYEEEE.

The table lists this clone with a few counts. CDR3: CASSPEPRNTEAFF. The CDR3 DNA is TGTGCCAGCAGCCCCGAGCCGAGGAACACTGAAGCTTTCTTT. This sequence joins TRBV4-2 and TRBJ1-1; D is ambiguous. The CDR3 is 14 amino acids. Trimming pared 4 bases from V and 1 base from J, leaving 10 bases between. Germline CDR1 and CDR2: LGHNA and YNFKEQ.

The chain recombines TRBV9 with TRBJ2-3; 9 bases fit TRBD2. Germline V gene lookup returns CDR1 SGDLS and CDR2 YYNGEE. The length of the CDR3 is 15 residues. J gave up 4 bases and V 4 bases, and 7 bases lay outside the gene matches. CDR3 loop: CASSIGGLAADTQYF. CDR3 DNA sequence: TGTGCCAGCAGCATCGGGGGACTAGCAGCAGATACGCAGTATTTT.

The CDR3 DNA is TGCGCCAGCAGCTCTAGCACAGGGTATGGCTACACCTTC. It specifies CASSSSTGYGYTF. This chain uses TRBV5-1 with TRBJ1-2; the D gene is possibly TRBD1 (6 bases). Germline loops: CDR1 SGHRS, CDR2 YFSETQ. The length of the CDR3 is 13 residues. Trimming took 3 bases from V and 5 from J, leaving 11 bases between them.

The CDR3 nucleotides are TGTGCCAGCAGCCAGCAGTCGAACACTGAAGCTTTCTTT. Its protein is CASSQQSNTEAFF. This rearrangement joins TRBV14 to TRBJ1-1; no clear D gene. Germline V gene sequence: CDR1 SGHDN, CDR2 FVKESK. The germline V and J ends were trimmed by 3 bases and 1 base, with 6 bases remaining between them. The CDR3 runs 13 residues.

The CDR3 region is CASSRTAEGDSPLHF. The CDR3, as DNA: TGTGCCAGCAGTCGGACCGCCGAGGGAGATTCACCCCTCCACTTT. The gene calls are TRBV6-6 and TRBJ1-6; D is uncertain. With 5 bases removed from V and 8 bases from J, the gap between germline ends came to 16 bases. In germline, CDR1 is MNHNY, CDR2 SVGAGI (reference sequence). The CDR3 contains 15 residues.

V gene TRBV7-8 combines with J gene TRBJ1-4; D unresolved. The CDR3 loop spans 16 amino acids. Trimming removed 2 bases at V and 8 bases at J, with 18 bases between. The germline gives CDR1 SGHVS, CDR2 FQNEAQ. CDR3 sequence reads: CASSLTRVSHAEKLFF. In DNA, the CDR3 is TGTGCCAGCAGCTTAACTCGGGTCAGTCATGCGGAAAAACTGTTTTTT.

V and J are TRBV6-4 and TRBJ1-2; D uncertain. Trimming left V 2 bases short and J 5 bases short, with 12 bases between. CDR3 length: 14 residues. Looked up from germline, CDR1 is MRHNA and CDR2 is SNTAGT. This CDR3 is CASSDGRPQYGYTF. CDR3 nucleotide sequence: TGTGCCAGCAGTGACGGCCGTCCCCAATATGGCTACACCTTC.

The chain has TRBV5-1 and TRBJ2-2, with a tentative D call TRBD1 (5 bases). The CDR3 is 17 residues long. Germline lookup yields CDR1 SGHRS and CDR2 YFSETQ. V was clipped by 6 bases and J by 1 base, with 19 bases between them. The CDR3 region is CASTRGHSLLNTGELFF. The DNA for the CDR3 is TGCGCCAGCACCCGCGGACACTCACTCTTGAACACCGGGGAGCTGTTTTTT. Drawing the rest from reference TRBV5-1 and TRBJ2-2, the complete variable domain is KAGVTQTPRYLIKTRGQQVTLSCSPISGHRSVSWYQQTPGQGLQFLFEYFSETQRNKGNFPGRFSGRQFSNSRSEMNVSTLELGDSALYLCASTRGHSLLNTGELFFGEGSRLTVL.

This clone has just one count. V usage is TRBV6-5 and J usage is TRBJ1-1, with 7 positions matching TRBD1. V trimming: 5 bases; J trimming: 7 bases; junction bases outside the gene matches: 10. This CDR3 region has 14 residues. The germline V gene encodes CDR1 MNHEY and CDR2 SVGAGI. The CDR3 sequence is CASSPFLGGDEAFF. For the CDR3, the DNA is TGTGCCAGCAGTCCGTTTTTAGGGGGCGATGAAGCTTTCTTT.

The CDR3 loop reads CASSPREGHGYTF. CDR3 DNA: TGTGCCAGCAGTCCTCGGGAGGGCCATGGCTACACCTTC. The chain couples TRBV12-3 or TRBV12-4 to TRBJ1-2; D unclear. The CDR3 has 13 residues. Trimming removed 5 bases at V and 6 bases at J, with 13 bases between.

V usage is TRBV10-3 and J usage is TRBJ2-7; 8 bases are shared with TRBD1. The germline V gene has CDR1 ENHRY and CDR2 SYGVKD. The CDR3 length is 15 residues. Losses at the gene ends were 2 bases for V and 0 bases for J; bases not matched to a gene: 3. DNA of the CDR3: TGTGCCATCAGTGAGAGGACAGGGAACTCCTACGAGCAGTACGTC. The encoded protein is CAISERTGNSYEQYV.

The chain joins TRBV28 to TRBJ1-2, with a weak D call TRBD1 (6 bases). V was trimmed by 11 bases and J by 5 bases, leaving 21 bases between them. Germline values: CDR1 MDHEN, CDR2 SYDVKM. CDR3 length: 14 residues. The CDR3 loop reads CAVGGQGYGYGYTF. For the CDR3, the DNA is TGTGCCGTGGGGGGGCAGGGCTACGGTTATGGCTACACCTTC.

This clone was observed a few times. The gene calls are TRBV2 and TRBJ1-3; the D gene is possibly TRBD1 (6 bases). Germline CDR1 and CDR2: SNHLY and FYNNEI. This CDR3 spans 15 amino acids. V was pared by 6 bases and J by 1 base, with 13 bases between. The CDR3 here is CASSEGHLSGNTIYF. The DNA for the CDR3 is TGTGCCAGCAGCGAGGGACACCTATCTGGAAACACCATATATTTT.

This clone has more than one count but fewer than ten. The chain couples TRBV9 to TRBJ2-5; 7 positions match TRBD1. Unmatched junction bases numbered 4, after V lost 2 bases and J lost 3 bases. Germline V gene data show CDR1 as SGDLS and CDR2 as YYNGEE. This CDR3 region has 14 residues. The CDR3, as DNA: TGTGCCAGCAGCGTGGGGACAGTAAAAGAGACCCAGTACTTC. Protein: CASSVGTVKETQYF.

The rearrangement joins TRBV7-3 to TRBJ2-1; no reliable D call. The germline CDR1 and CDR2 sequences are SGHTA and FQGTGA. The V end was cut by 5 bases, the J end by 5 bases, with 13 bases between. The CDR3 has 14 amino acids. CDR3 bases: TGTGCCAGCAGCAGAGCTCCGGGTGACAATGAGCAGTTCTTC. Amino acid sequence: CASSRAPGDNEQFF.

The chain combines TRBV30 with TRBJ1-6, with D possibly matching TRBD1 (5 bases). CDR3 length equals 17 residues. Trimming pared 4 bases from V and 0 bases from J, leaving 16 bases between. Germline V gene sequence: CDR1 GTSNPN, CDR2 SVGIG (reference sequence). The CDR3 region is CAWNVGRTISYNSPLHF. As DNA, the CDR3 is TGTGCCTGGAATGTGGGGCGTACCATCTCCTATAATTCACCCCTCCACTTT.

The chain recombines TRBV6-2 or TRBV6-3 with TRBJ2-5, with TRBD2 matching 7 bases. CDR3 size: 14 residues. V gave up 7 bases and J gave up 1 base; unmatched junction bases: 6. Germline lookup yields CDR1 MNHEY and CDR2 SVGEGT. The DNA of the CDR3 is TGTGCCAGCACCCCGGGACTAACCCAAGAGACCCAGTACTTC. Amino acids: CASTPGLTQETQYF.

The chain combines TRBV12-5 with TRBJ1-2, with D possibly matching TRBD1 (6 bases). The CDR3 totals 15 residues. Per germline, CDR1 LGHNT and CDR2 FRNRAP. The germline V and J ends were trimmed by 5 bases and 8 bases, with 21 bases remaining between them. The CDR3 nucleotides are TGTGCTAGTGGTACCCCACAGGGAGGGTCCGTAGGCTACACCTTC. Its translation is CASGTPQGGSVGYTF.

V gene TRBV7-8 combines with J gene TRBJ1-6; D may be TRBD1 (6 bases). V lost 2 bases, J lost 8 bases, and 13 bases lay in between. This CDR3 has 15 amino acids. Per the germline V gene, CDR1 is SGHVS and CDR2 is FQNEAQ. The DNA of the CDR3 is TGTGCCAGCAGCTTAAGGGGGAGAATTGATTCACCCCTCCACTTT. Translating it yields CASSLRGRIDSPLHF.

This rearrangement joins TRBV9 to TRBJ2-1; 16 positions agree with TRBD2. Germline V lookup: CDR1 SGDLS, CDR2 YYNGEE. The ends lost 4 bases at V and 4 bases at J; junction bases unmatched: 8. The CDR3 has 18 amino acids. CDR3 sequence (DNA): TGTGCCAGCAGCCCTGGGACTAGCGGGGGGGCCCGGTACAATGAGCAGTTCTTC. As protein: CASSPGTSGGARYNEQFF.

The chain joins TRBV27 to TRBJ2-1, with 9 positions matching TRBD2. V lost 6 bases and J lost 7; bases outside the gene matches: 10. The germline V gene encodes CDR1 MNHEY and CDR2 SMNVEV (reference sequence). CDR3 length: 15 residues. The CDR3 DNA sequence: TGTGCCAGCAGCCTTAGCGGGGGAAAGGGGAATGAGCAGTTCTTC. It encodes CASSLSGGKGNEQFF.

The chain has TRBV18 and TRBJ2-1; unclear D gene. V was clipped by 3 bases and J by 8 bases, with 5 bases between them. This CDR3 region has 11 residues. CDR1 KGHSH and CDR2 LQKENI come from the germline V gene. The CDR3 nucleotides are TGTGCCAGCTCACCGTTCGATGAGCAGTTCTTC. This gives the protein CASSPFDEQFF.